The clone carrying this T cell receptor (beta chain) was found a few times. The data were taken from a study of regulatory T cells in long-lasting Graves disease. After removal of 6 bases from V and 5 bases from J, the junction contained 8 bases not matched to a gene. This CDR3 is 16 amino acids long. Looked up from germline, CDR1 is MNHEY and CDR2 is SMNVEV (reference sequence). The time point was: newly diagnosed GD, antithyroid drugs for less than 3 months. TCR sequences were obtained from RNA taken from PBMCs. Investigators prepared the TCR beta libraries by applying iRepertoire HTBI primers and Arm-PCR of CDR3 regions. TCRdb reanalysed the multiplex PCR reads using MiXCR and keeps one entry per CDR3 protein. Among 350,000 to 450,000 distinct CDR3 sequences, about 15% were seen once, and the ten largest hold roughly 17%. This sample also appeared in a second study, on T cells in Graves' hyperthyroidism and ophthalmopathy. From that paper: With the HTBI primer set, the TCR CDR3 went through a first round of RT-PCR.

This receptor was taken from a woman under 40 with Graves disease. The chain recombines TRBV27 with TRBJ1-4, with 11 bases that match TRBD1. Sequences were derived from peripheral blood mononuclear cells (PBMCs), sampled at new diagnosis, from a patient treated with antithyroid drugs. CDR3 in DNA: TGTGCCAGCAGCCGATACCGGGACAGGGGGAATGAAAAACTGTTTTTT. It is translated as CASSRYRDRGNEKLFF.